This entry lists 27 T cell receptor beta chains sequenced from one sample in a study of T cells in Graves' hyperthyroidism and ophthalmopathy. Regions amplified from RNA transcripts were the TCR beta CDR3 regions. First-round RT-PCR of the TCR CDR3 relied on the HTBI primer set. TCRdb reprocessed the multiplex PCR reads via MiXCR and lists one record per CDR3 protein. The sample has around 350,000 distinct CDR3 sequences; about a sixth are singletons. Sequencing was performed on blood. All receptors derive from a woman under 40 with Graves' hyperthyroidism that later progressed to Graves' ophthalmopathy.

V is TRBV5-5 and J is TRBJ2-5; D is possibly TRBD2 (5 bases). The germline V gene has CDR1 SGHKS and CDR2 YYEKEE (reference sequence). Deletions cut 3 bases from V and 12 bases from J, with 24 bases between. The length of the CDR3 is 15 residues. CDR3 nucleotide sequence: TGTGCCAGCAGCTGGGAGCTAGGAAGGAGTTTCCCGGAGTACTTC. It yields the protein CASSWELGRSFPEYF.

This clonotype occurred many times. V gene TRBV25-1 combines with J gene TRBJ2-3, with TRBD2 as a possible D gene (7 bases). The V end was cut by 2 bases, the J end by 4 bases, with 13 bases between. Germline CDR1 reads MGHDK; CDR2 reads SYGVNS. The length of the CDR3 is 15 residues. DNA for the CDR3: TGTGCCAGCAGTGAACGCAGGGGAGGGTCAGATACGCAGTATTTT. This codes for CASSERRGGSDTQYF. The full variable domain, in which reference TRBV25-1 and TRBJ2-3 provide the parts outside the CDR3, is EADIYQTPRYLVIGTGKKITLECSQTMGHDKMYWYQQDPGMELHLIHYSYGVNSTEKGDLSSESTVSRIRTEHFPLTLESARPSHTSQYLCASSERRGGSDTQYFGPGTRLTVL.

Ten or more counts support this clonotype. This chain links TRBV7-2 with TRBJ2-5; D is ambiguous. The germline V gene encodes CDR1 SGHTA and CDR2 FQGNSA. CDR3 length: 14 residues. Trimming took off 3 bases at V and 2 bases at J, with 10 bases between the two ends. The CDR3 sequence is CASSFGQAQETQYF. DNA for the CDR3: TGTGCCAGCAGCTTCGGGCAGGCTCAAGAGACCCAGTACTTC.

A word on this clonotype: A read error may account for a junction end that differs from germline. The rearrangement links TRBV3-1 to TRBJ2-1; TRBD1 or TRBD2 may be the D gene (6 bases each). Germline CDR1 and CDR2: LGHDT and YNNKEL (reference sequence). This CDR3 contains 19 residues. The CDR3 sequence: CPSSQELGGTGERYNEQFF. CDR3 nucleotides: TGTCCCAGCAGCCAAGAGCTAGGGGGTACGGGGGAGAGGTACAATGAGCAGTTCTTC.

This clonotype was recorded at least ten times. The rearrangement joins TRBV12-3 or TRBV12-4 to TRBJ1-5, with D perhaps matching TRBD1 (6 bases). Trimming took off 3 bases at V and 3 bases at J, with 18 bases between the two ends. The CDR3 is made up of 17 amino acids. In DNA, the CDR3 is TGTGCCAGCAGTTTCGGAATACCGGGACAACTCAATCAGCCCCAGCATTTT. This translates into CASSFGIPGQLNQPQHF.

This clonotype was seen many times. This chain links TRBV29-1 with TRBJ1-1; TRBD1 might be the D (5 bases). V was cut by 4 bases and J by 1 base, with 10 bases left in between. There are 13 residues in the CDR3. Germline V CDR1 and CDR2: SQVTM, ANQGSEA. The CDR3 loop reads CSVVGTENTEAFF. CDR3 DNA sequence: TGCAGCGTTGTAGGGACGGAGAACACTGAAGCTTTCTTT.

This clonotype was detected ten times or more. Written as DNA, the CDR3 is TGTGCCAGCAGTCCTGGACAGAGCCTGAATGCAGATACGCAGTATTTT. Its protein product is CASSPGQSLNADTQYF. The J gene is TRBJ2-3, the V gene TRBV12-3 or TRBV12-4; D is perhaps TRBD1 (6 bases). V lost 5 bases, J lost 4 bases, and 19 bases lay in between. The CDR3 covers 16 residues.

This clonotype was seen many times. The chain combines TRBV20-1 with TRBJ1-2, with no clear D. Germline V lookup: CDR1 DFQATT, CDR2 SNEGSKA (reference sequence). V gave up 3 bases and J gave up 7 bases, with 9 bases separating them. The length of the CDR3 is 11 residues. The chain's CDR3 is CSASGSGGYTF. CDR3 coding DNA: TGCAGTGCTAGCGGCAGCGGTGGCTACACCTTC.

The chain carries TRBV28 and TRBJ2-6; 7 positions agree with TRBD2. The length of the CDR3 is 17 residues. Germline V gene data show CDR1 as MDHEN and CDR2 as SYDVKM. V gave up 6 bases and J gave up 4 bases; unmatched junction bases: 12. Written as DNA, the CDR3 is TGTGCCAGCAGCTCCCCCGGGGAGGGGCGGGGGGCCAACGTCCTGACTTTC. Protein: CASSSPGEGRGANVLTF.

The V and J genes are TRBV24-1 and TRBJ2-2, with D possibly being TRBD2 (5 bases). Germline-derived CDR1 and CDR2 are KGHDR and SFDVKD. This CDR3 has 15 amino acids. V was shortened by 4 bases and J by 6 bases, with 14 bases between the two germline ends. DNA of the CDR3: TGTGCCACCAGTGACCTTTGGGAGCGGTCCGGGGAGCTGTTTTTT. Translated, it gives CATSDLWERSGELFF.

This clonotype was detected a few times. The chain carries TRBV27 and TRBJ2-7; TRBD2 matches at 14 bases. Germline values: CDR1 MNHEY, CDR2 SMNVEV (reference sequence). Trimming at V came to 5 bases and at J to 5 bases, leaving 2 bases not matched to a gene. CDR3 length: 14 amino acids. CDR3 residues: CASSGGLAGDEQYF. The DNA of the CDR3 is TGTGCCAGCAGTGGGGGACTAGCGGGAGACGAGCAGTACTTC.

This chain links TRBV5-1 with TRBJ1-1, with a possible D match to TRBD1 (5 bases). The CDR3 sequence is 14 residues long. V shed 6 bases and J shed 10 bases, with 22 bases lying between them. CDR1 SGHRS and CDR2 YFSETQ come from the germline V gene. CDR3 amino acids: CASTTGSAEGRAFF. CDR3 bases: TGCGCCAGCACCACCGGGTCTGCCGAGGGGAGAGCTTTCTTT.

This clonotype turned up a few times. The V gene is TRBV20-1, the J gene TRBJ1-4; perhaps TRBD1 as D (5 bases). CDR1 and CDR2 (germline): DFQATT, SNEGSKA (reference sequence). The V end was cut by 6 bases, the J end by 0 bases, with 26 bases between. This CDR3 spans 19 amino acids. The DNA of the CDR3 is TGCAGTGCAAGCGGGGTTTTTCTGTCAGGGAGGGCAACTAATGAAAAACTGTTTTTT. Its translation is CSASGVFLSGRATNEKLFF.

V is TRBV7-9 and J is TRBJ2-3, with TRBD2 as a possible D gene (5 bases). V lost 4 bases and J 7 bases, leaving 15 bases between the germline ends. The CDR3 has 14 amino acids. Per the germline V gene, CDR1 is SEHNR and CDR2 is FQNEAQ (reference sequence). In nucleotides, the CDR3 is TGTGCCAGCAGCTCGGAGGTTACCACGAATACGCAGTATTTT. Protein: CASSSEVTTNTQYF. The variable domain in full, with the rest retrieved from reference TRBV7-9 and TRBJ2-3, is DTGVSQNPRHKITKRGQNVTFRCDPISEHNRLYWYRQTLGQGPEFLTYFQNEAQLEKSRLLSDRFSAERPKGSFSTLEIQRTEQGDSAMYLCASSSEVTTNTQYFGPGTRLTVL.

CDR3 residues: CASSELDYTEGYTF. The CDR3 DNA reads TGTGCCAGCAGTGAACTGGACTACACAGAGGGCTACACCTTC. This chain links TRBV2 with TRBJ1-2, with D uncertain. This CDR3 region has 14 residues. Trimming left V 2 bases short and J 8 bases short, with 15 bases between. In germline, CDR1 is SNHLY, CDR2 FYNNEI.

This clonotype showed up many times. This chain connects TRBV7-2 to TRBJ2-5; TRBD2 might be the D (5 bases). Trimming removed 3 bases from V and 13 bases from J, with 15 bases in between. Per the germline V gene, CDR1 is SGHTA and CDR2 is FQGNSA. The CDR3 covers 12 residues. CDR3 coding DNA: TGTGCCAGCAGCTTGGGTTATGGGCGGGCGTACTTC. Translating it yields CASSLGYGRAYF.

The chain has TRBV27 and TRBJ1-1; D is unresolved. CDR3 length: 14 amino acids. The germline V and J ends were trimmed by 6 bases and 1 base, with 12 bases remaining between them. Germline assignment: CDR1 MNHEY and CDR2 SMNVEV (reference sequence). The DNA of the CDR3 is TGTGCCAGCAGCGCGGGCGCGGCGAACACTGAAGCTTTCTTT. Its translation is CASSAGAANTEAFF.

This clonotype was detected many times. The chain carries TRBV6-1 and TRBJ2-1, with D perhaps assigned TRBD1 or TRBD2 (5 bases each). With 1 base removed from V and 6 bases from J, the gap between germline ends came to 10 bases. The germline V gene encodes CDR1 MNHNS and CDR2 SASEGT. The CDR3 length is 14 residues. CDR3 sequence: CASSEEQEVNEQFF. Written as DNA, the CDR3 is TGTGCCAGCAGTGAAGAACAGGAGGTCAATGAGCAGTTCTTC.

The sample holds a few counts of this clonotype. The rearrangement joins TRBV15 to TRBJ1-5; no reliable D call. The CDR3 loop spans 15 amino acids. Germline V gives CDR1 LNHNV, CDR2 YYDKDF (reference sequence). V was pared by 1 base and J by 5 bases, with 12 bases between. Written as DNA, the CDR3 is TGTGCCACCAGCAGAGTGTCCGAACCCCATCAGCCCCAGCATTTT. As protein: CATSRVSEPHQPQHF.

Many counts were recorded for this clonotype. The genes are TRBV20-1 and TRBJ2-5; D unclear. Trimming left V 0 bases short and J 3 bases short, with 11 bases between. CDR3 length: 14 amino acids. Germline assignment: CDR1 DFQATT and CDR2 SNEGSKA (reference sequence). The CDR3 region has the DNA TGCAGTGCTAGAGATCCAGTAACAGAAGAGACCCAGTACTTC. It is translated as CSARDPVTEETQYF.

As to this clonotype: The junction does not match germline at one end; this may be a read error. This chain links TRBV28 with TRBJ2-5, with D perhaps given as TRBD1 or TRBD2 (5 bases each). CDR1 and CDR2 (germline): MDHEN, SYDVKM. The CDR3 sequence is 11 residues long. The CDR3 region is CTSRTLGGQYF. CDR3 DNA: TGTACCAGCAGGACCCTTGGGGGCCAGTACTTC.

This clonotype has ten or more counts. The chain uses TRBV10-2 and TRBJ1-1, with D unresolved. Germline lookup yields CDR1 WSHSY and CDR2 SAAADI. CDR3 length equals 14 residues. The V and J ends lost 1 base and 12 bases respectively, with 18 bases between them. CDR3: CASSEWLPPVGPFF. DNA of the CDR3: TGCGCCAGCAGTGAGTGGCTACCGCCCGTTGGACCTTTCTTT.

This clonotype was counted many times. V gene TRBV4-1 combines with J gene TRBJ2-5, with TRBD2 as a possible D gene (5 bases). Trimming removed 4 bases from V and 4 bases from J, with 13 bases in between. Germline loops: CDR1 MGHRA, CDR2 YSYEKL. This CDR3 comprises 14 residues. This chain's CDR3 is CASSLDYIPETQYF. DNA for the CDR3: TGCGCCAGCAGCCTCGACTATATCCCAGAGACCCAGTACTTC.

This clonotype was counted at least ten times. V and J are TRBV10-3 and TRBJ2-7; D remains ambiguous. The V gene's germline CDR1 is ENHRY and CDR2 SYGVKD. With 4 bases removed from V and 6 bases from J, the gap between germline ends came to 13 bases. The CDR3 consists of 13 residues. CDR3 amino acids: CAISAREVGEQYF. DNA of the CDR3: TGTGCCATCAGTGCCCGTGAAGTGGGCGAGCAGTACTTC.

This clonotype has more than one count but fewer than ten. The chain couples TRBV5-6 to TRBJ1-2, with D unresolved. The V and J ends lost 2 bases and 2 bases respectively, with 10 bases between them. CDR3 length: 14 residues. The germline gives CDR1 SGHDT, CDR2 YYEEEE. This chain's CDR3 is CASSFGRKNYGYTF. The CDR3, as DNA: TGTGCCAGCAGCTTCGGCAGAAAGAACTATGGCTACACCTTC.

This clonotype appeared many times. CDR3 nucleotide sequence: TGTGCCAGCAGTCCAAACGTGAACACTGAAGCTTTCTTT. It encodes CASSPNVNTEAFF. The rearrangement links TRBV2 to TRBJ1-1; no clear D gene. Germline CDR1 reads SNHLY; CDR2 reads FYNNEI. This CDR3 is built from 13 residues. V was shortened by 5 bases and J by 0 bases, with 7 bases between the two germline ends.

A word on this clonotype: Given a much more abundant clone one base away, this may be a read error. The chain is built from TRBV20-1 and TRBJ2-7; perhaps D is TRBD1 or TRBD2 (5 bases each). The germline V gene encodes CDR1 DFQATT and CDR2 SNEGSKA (reference sequence). This CDR3 is built from 14 residues. The CDR3 is CSAPGYGAYEEQNF. DNA of the CDR3: TGCAGTGCGCCGGGGTATGGGGCCTACGAGGAGCAGAACTTC.